These 9 T cell receptor beta chains originate from one sample sequenced in a study of shared clonotypes between healthy human individuals. Produced via immunoSEQ multiplex PCR; TCRdb's table is partial and in-frame only. The repertoire holds around 480,000 clones, with 60% to 80% as singletons. The sample taken for sequencing was PBMCs. The receptor source for this set is a woman aged 40-49 years in good health. Some clones in this sample may be carry-over from other donors' samples.

This chain uses TRBV28 with TRBJ1-3; a possible D gene is TRBD1 (6 bases). The CDR3 has 15 amino acids. The germline CDR1 and CDR2 sequences are MDHEN and SYDVKM. V lost 2 bases to trimming and J lost 4 bases, with 12 bases between them. The CDR3 loop is CASSLLSGAGNTIYF. The DNA of the CDR3 is TGTGCCAGCAGTTTACTTTCAGGGGCCGGAAACACCATATATTTT.

A note on this clone: A read error is possible here, since a much larger clone lies one base away. The chain joins TRBV7-9 to TRBJ2-5; weak D call: TRBD2 (6 bases). The DNA matches TRBJ2-7 better at its end, which makes the J call doubtful. Per germline, CDR1 SEHNR and CDR2 FQNEAQ (reference sequence). This CDR3 has 13 residues. CDR3 DNA: TGTGCCAGCAGCTTAGCGGGAGGCTACGAGCAGTACTTC. Translating gives CASSLAGGYEQYF.

The genes are TRBV19 and TRBJ1-5, with D unclear. V dropped 3 bases and J dropped 6 bases, with 18 bases sitting between them. Germline CDR1 and CDR2: LNHDA and SQIVND (reference sequence). The CDR3 consists of 16 residues. CDR3 sequence: CASSITATVNSQPQHF. The CDR3 DNA sequence: TGTGCCAGTAGTATCACAGCGACGGTCAACAGTCAGCCCCAGCATTTT.

The CDR3 DNA reads TGTGCCAGCAGCTTTAGCGGGAGCGACAATGAGCAGTTCTTC. Protein: CASSFSGSDNEQFF. The chain recombines TRBV9 with TRBJ2-1; 9 nucleotides line up with TRBD2. Germline CDR1 reads SGDLS; CDR2 reads YYNGEE. This CDR3 is built from 14 residues. V shed 4 bases, J shed 5 bases, and the junction held 4 bases outside the gene matches.

This clone was seen only a few times. The chain combines TRBV5-1 with TRBJ1-6; tentative D call: TRBD1 (5 bases). This CDR3 is 15 amino acids long. Trimming removed 4 bases from V and 8 bases from J, with 16 bases in between. CDR1 and CDR2 (germline): SGHRS, YFSETQ. The CDR3 bases are TGCGCCAGCAGCCCCATGGGGACCCGGGATTCACCCCTCCACTTT. Its protein is CASSPMGTRDSPLHF. Filled out from reference TRBV5-1 and TRBJ1-6, the complete variable domain reads KAGVTQTPRYLIKTRGQQVTLSCSPISGHRSVSWYQQTPGQGLQFLFEYFSETQRNKGNFPGRFSGRQFSNSRSEMNVSTLELGDSALYLCASSPMGTRDSPLHFGNGTRLTVT.

This clone was observed a single time. The rearrangement joins TRBV27 to TRBJ2-3; D gene ambiguous. Germline CDR1 reads MNHEY; CDR2 reads SMNVEV (reference sequence). The CDR3 is 14 residues long. V lost 8 bases to trimming and J lost 0 bases, with 12 bases between them. CDR3 sequence: CASRDISSTDTQYF. The CDR3 DNA sequence: TGTGCCAGCCGAGACATTTCGAGCACAGATACGCAGTATTTT.

The chain employs TRBV27 and TRBJ2-2; D is perhaps TRBD1 (6 bases). This CDR3 spans 14 amino acids. Germline V gives CDR1 MNHEY, CDR2 SMNVEV (reference sequence). V was shortened by 5 bases and J by 4 bases, with 11 bases between the two germline ends. The CDR3 sequence is CASSPGTFTGELFF. In DNA, the CDR3 is TGTGCCAGCAGTCCAGGGACATTCACCGGGGAGCTGTTTTTT.

This clone has only one observation. V and J are TRBV6-6 and TRBJ2-5; possibly TRBD1 or TRBD2 for D (5 bases each). There are 14 residues in the CDR3. Per germline, CDR1 MNHNY and CDR2 SVGAGI (reference sequence). Trimming shortened V by 5 bases and J by 5 bases, and 15 bases separated the two germline ends. The CDR3 bases are TGTGCCAGCAGTGGGGCAACTAGTTATGAGACCCAGTACTTC. Its translation is CASSGATSYETQYF.

Of note for this clone: Other DNA sequences in this sample translate to the same CDR3. This chain uses TRBV7-2 with TRBJ2-7; TRBD2 agrees at 10 bases. The junction had 3 bases not matched to a gene; V was cut back by 5 bases and J by 2 bases. The CDR3 consists of 14 residues. Germline V gene sequence: CDR1 SGHTA, CDR2 FQGNSA. The CDR3, as DNA: TGTGCCAGCAGCCAGCGGGAGGGCCCCTACGAGCAGTACTTC. Residues: CASSQREGPYEQYF.